This TCR beta chain was documented in a study of T-cell reconstitution after alpha-beta-depleted transplantation in children. Study outcomes and limitations: Newly produced T cells mostly accounted for T-cell counts and diversity one year post-transplant.

Germline CDR1 reads SGHRS; CDR2 reads YFSETQ. The V gene lost 4 bases and the J gene lost 2 bases, with 13 bases spanning the gap. This CDR3 contains 15 residues. Library preparation (for TCRbeta) was performed with unique molecular identifiers. MiXCR, run by TCRdb on the PCR reads, gives a single entry per CDR3 protein. The sample contains more than 200,000 distinct CDR3 sequences, about 24% of which appear only once. A few counts support this clonotype. Its matching antigen is unknown. The V gene is TRBV5-1, the J gene TRBJ2-1; D is undetermined. The sequenced sample was PBMCs, mostly from graft donor cells, obtained 360 days after TCRalphabeta/CD19-depleted stem cell transplant. The TCR sequence derives from a female patient aged 2-9 years who had a stem cell transplant for congenital amegakaryocytic thrombocytopenia, so the T cells may come from the graft donor. For the CDR3, the DNA is TGCGCCAGCAGCGCCGTCTTCGGCGCCTACAATGAGCAGTTCTTC. This codes for CASSAVFGAYNEQFF.